These 13 T cell receptor beta chains were sequenced from one sample in a study of blood T cell repertoires in COVID-19. The data were produced by immunoSEQ multiplex PCR, yet TCRdb's version contains in-frame clones alone and is incomplete. The sample comprises about 140,000 clones, roughly 78% of which are singletons, and approximately 3.6% rests with the top ten. The sequenced material came from peripheral blood. The receptor source for this set is a man aged 55 to 70 with acute or convalescent COVID-19.

The chain recombines TRBV28 with TRBJ1-5; D might be TRBD1 (6 bases). V lost 5 bases and J lost 4, with 12 bases in between. The germline V gene encodes CDR1 MDHEN and CDR2 SYDVKM. The CDR3 totals 14 residues. CDR3 bases: TGTGCCAGCAGTCAAGGGGGGGGGAATCAGCCCCAGCATTTT. Translated, it gives CASSQGGGNQPQHF.

This clone was detected ten times or more. The chain combines TRBV7-2 with TRBJ1-3; 7 positions agree with TRBD1. The V gene end was trimmed by 5 bases and the J gene end by 7 bases; junction bases not matched to a gene: 5. CDR3 length equals 13 residues. The V gene's germline CDR1 is SGHTA and CDR2 FQGNSA. CDR3 bases: TGTGCCAGCAGCCGACAGGGTTGGAACACCATATATTTT. The encoded protein is CASSRQGWNTIYF.

The chain uses TRBV5-4 and TRBJ2-5; 12 nucleotides align to TRBD2. CDR3 length: 16 amino acids. Germline V lookup: CDR1 SGHNT, CDR2 YYREEE (reference sequence). V was clipped by 3 bases and J by 4 bases; unmatched bases: 7. This CDR3 reads CASSYLAGGRGETQYF. The CDR3 DNA reads as TGTGCCAGCAGCTACCTAGCGGGAGGGAGGGGAGAGACCCAGTACTTC. The variable domain in full, completed from reference TRBV5-4 and TRBJ2-5, reads ETGVTQSPTHLIKTRGQQVTLRCSSQSGHNTVSWYQQALGQGPQFIFQYYREEENGRGNFPPRFSGLQFPNYSSELNVNALELDDSALYLCASSYLAGGRGETQYFGPGTRLLVL.

The chain joins TRBV19 to TRBJ2-3; D might be TRBD2 (6 bases). The CDR3 totals 13 residues. The V and J ends lost 2 bases and 4 bases respectively, with 7 bases between them. Germline V CDR1 and CDR2: LNHDA, SQIVND (reference sequence). CDR3 region: CASSIWGADTQYF. The DNA of the CDR3 is TGTGCCAGTAGTATATGGGGGGCAGATACGCAGTATTTT.

The V call is TRBV28, the J call TRBJ1-4; TRBD1 is a possible D gene (5 bases). Germline V gene sequence: CDR1 MDHEN, CDR2 SYDVKM. CDR3 size: 11 residues. Between the trimmed V and J ends, which lost 5 bases and 8 bases, there was a span of 6 bases. CDR3 in DNA: TGTGCCAGCAGTGACAGCGAAAAACTGTTTTTT. Translation gives CASSDSEKLFF.

The V and J genes are TRBV5-8 and TRBJ2-5, with unresolved D. The germline gives CDR1 SGHTS, CDR2 YDEGEE. This CDR3 spans 11 amino acids. The V end was cut by 5 bases, the J end by 2 bases, with 4 bases between. CDR3 in DNA: TGTGCCAGCAGGTCACAAGAGACCCAGTACTTC. Translation gives CASRSQETQYF.

The chain is built from TRBV28 and TRBJ1-5; maybe TRBD1 (6 bases). Trimming stripped 5 bases from V and 7 bases from J, with 15 bases between. CDR3 size: 14 residues. Germline V CDR1 and CDR2: MDHEN, SYDVKM. The CDR3 loop is CASSPTGNAQPQHF. In DNA form, the CDR3 reads TGTGCCAGCAGTCCCACAGGGAATGCACAGCCCCAGCATTTT.

This chain joins TRBV16 and TRBJ1-5, with 9 bases lining up with TRBD1. V lost 8 bases to trimming and J lost 5 bases; unmatched junction nucleotides: 16. CDR3 length equals 17 residues. CDR1 is KGHSY, CDR2 FQNENV, per germline. The CDR3 coding sequence is TGTGCCAGCTCCTCAAAAGTCCCGGGACAGGGACATCAGCCCCAGCATTTT. It translates to CASSSKVPGQGHQPQHF.

V gene TRBV7-2 combines with J gene TRBJ2-1; the D gene is possibly TRBD2 (6 bases). The CDR3 is made up of 13 amino acids. Germline CDR1 reads SGHTA; CDR2 reads FQGNSA. V gave up 0 bases and J gave up 7 bases, with 7 bases separating them. CDR3 residues: CASSLAGGNEQFF. The CDR3 nucleotides are TGTGCCAGCAGCTTAGCGGGAGGTAATGAGCAGTTCTTC.

This clone was seen at least ten times. This chain links TRBV19 with TRBJ2-1, with TRBD2 matching over 8 bases. The CDR3 contains 13 residues. Germline assignment: CDR1 LNHDA and CDR2 SQIVND (reference sequence). V was clipped by 4 bases and J by 10 bases; unmatched bases: 6. The DNA for the CDR3 is TGTGCCAGTAGTAAAGGGGTAGCGGGAGAGCAGTTCTTC. Its protein product is CASSKGVAGEQFF. Drawing the rest from reference TRBV19 and TRBJ2-1, the complete variable domain is DGGITQSPKYLFRKEGQNVTLSCEQNLNHDAMYWYRQDPGQGLRLIYYSQIVNDFQKGDIAEGYSVSREKKESFPLTVTSAQKNPTAFYLCASSKGVAGEQFFGPGTRLTVL.

The chain combines TRBV5-1 with TRBJ2-5; no firm D call. With 3 bases removed from V and 1 base from J, the gap between germline ends came to 7 bases. The V gene's germline CDR1 is SGHRS and CDR2 YFSETQ. This CDR3 region has 13 residues. Here the CDR3 reads CASSSRFQETQYF. As DNA, the CDR3 is TGCGCCAGCAGCTCCCGTTTCCAAGAGACCCAGTACTTC.

This chain uses TRBV6-5 with TRBJ1-6; 8 bases line up with TRBD1. The CDR3 totals 14 residues. V was pared by 4 bases and J by 10 bases, with 6 bases of the junction left unmatched. Germline V lookup: CDR1 MNHEY, CDR2 SVGAGI. CDR3 sequence reads: CASSSRTGQSPLHF. The CDR3 DNA reads as TGTGCCAGCAGTTCTAGGACAGGGCAATCACCCCTCCACTTT.

This chain links TRBV28 with TRBJ1-2, with D possibly TRBD1 on 5 matching bases. Germline CDR1 is MDHEN and CDR2 is SYDVKM. V was shortened by 6 bases and J by 4 bases, with 15 bases between the two germline ends. CDR3 length: 14 amino acids. The CDR3 protein is CASSRGLRGYGYTF. Written as DNA, the CDR3 is TGTGCCAGCAGCCGGGGACTTAGGGGCTATGGCTACACCTTC.